The present T cell receptor beta chain was sequenced within a study of shared clonotypes between healthy human individuals. Overall study context: Each donor had three CD4 naive, three CD4 memory, two CD8 naive and one CD8 memory plate. General observations from the study: Naive subsets generally exceeded memory subsets in estimated richness.

Of note for this clone: Its antigen remains unidentified.

The V gene end was trimmed by 4 bases and the J gene end by 2 bases; junction bases not matched to a gene: 2. CDR1 is SGHDT, CDR2 YYEEEE, per germline. This CDR3 is 14 amino acids long. Assay execution took place at the deep level. Using immunoSEQ multiplex PCR, the repertoire was profiled, and TCRdb retains in-frame clones only, with some absent. The sample includes 750,000 to 1,000,000 clones, over 90% of them seen just once. Naive CD8 cells lacked CD45RO and underwent positive selection for CCR7, leaving out terminally differentiated effector memory CD45RA+ cells. Healthy and HIV-negative, the adult donors had no recent acute infections or vaccinations.

The source material was naive CD8+ T cells sorted from blood. V and J are TRBV5-6 and TRBJ2-5; 10 nucleotides line up with TRBD2. This TCR came from a man between 25 and 39 years old in good health. The chain's CDR3 is CASSLTSGQETQYF. CDR3 nucleotide sequence: TGTGCCAGCAGCCTGACTAGCGGGCAAGAGACCCAGTACTTC.